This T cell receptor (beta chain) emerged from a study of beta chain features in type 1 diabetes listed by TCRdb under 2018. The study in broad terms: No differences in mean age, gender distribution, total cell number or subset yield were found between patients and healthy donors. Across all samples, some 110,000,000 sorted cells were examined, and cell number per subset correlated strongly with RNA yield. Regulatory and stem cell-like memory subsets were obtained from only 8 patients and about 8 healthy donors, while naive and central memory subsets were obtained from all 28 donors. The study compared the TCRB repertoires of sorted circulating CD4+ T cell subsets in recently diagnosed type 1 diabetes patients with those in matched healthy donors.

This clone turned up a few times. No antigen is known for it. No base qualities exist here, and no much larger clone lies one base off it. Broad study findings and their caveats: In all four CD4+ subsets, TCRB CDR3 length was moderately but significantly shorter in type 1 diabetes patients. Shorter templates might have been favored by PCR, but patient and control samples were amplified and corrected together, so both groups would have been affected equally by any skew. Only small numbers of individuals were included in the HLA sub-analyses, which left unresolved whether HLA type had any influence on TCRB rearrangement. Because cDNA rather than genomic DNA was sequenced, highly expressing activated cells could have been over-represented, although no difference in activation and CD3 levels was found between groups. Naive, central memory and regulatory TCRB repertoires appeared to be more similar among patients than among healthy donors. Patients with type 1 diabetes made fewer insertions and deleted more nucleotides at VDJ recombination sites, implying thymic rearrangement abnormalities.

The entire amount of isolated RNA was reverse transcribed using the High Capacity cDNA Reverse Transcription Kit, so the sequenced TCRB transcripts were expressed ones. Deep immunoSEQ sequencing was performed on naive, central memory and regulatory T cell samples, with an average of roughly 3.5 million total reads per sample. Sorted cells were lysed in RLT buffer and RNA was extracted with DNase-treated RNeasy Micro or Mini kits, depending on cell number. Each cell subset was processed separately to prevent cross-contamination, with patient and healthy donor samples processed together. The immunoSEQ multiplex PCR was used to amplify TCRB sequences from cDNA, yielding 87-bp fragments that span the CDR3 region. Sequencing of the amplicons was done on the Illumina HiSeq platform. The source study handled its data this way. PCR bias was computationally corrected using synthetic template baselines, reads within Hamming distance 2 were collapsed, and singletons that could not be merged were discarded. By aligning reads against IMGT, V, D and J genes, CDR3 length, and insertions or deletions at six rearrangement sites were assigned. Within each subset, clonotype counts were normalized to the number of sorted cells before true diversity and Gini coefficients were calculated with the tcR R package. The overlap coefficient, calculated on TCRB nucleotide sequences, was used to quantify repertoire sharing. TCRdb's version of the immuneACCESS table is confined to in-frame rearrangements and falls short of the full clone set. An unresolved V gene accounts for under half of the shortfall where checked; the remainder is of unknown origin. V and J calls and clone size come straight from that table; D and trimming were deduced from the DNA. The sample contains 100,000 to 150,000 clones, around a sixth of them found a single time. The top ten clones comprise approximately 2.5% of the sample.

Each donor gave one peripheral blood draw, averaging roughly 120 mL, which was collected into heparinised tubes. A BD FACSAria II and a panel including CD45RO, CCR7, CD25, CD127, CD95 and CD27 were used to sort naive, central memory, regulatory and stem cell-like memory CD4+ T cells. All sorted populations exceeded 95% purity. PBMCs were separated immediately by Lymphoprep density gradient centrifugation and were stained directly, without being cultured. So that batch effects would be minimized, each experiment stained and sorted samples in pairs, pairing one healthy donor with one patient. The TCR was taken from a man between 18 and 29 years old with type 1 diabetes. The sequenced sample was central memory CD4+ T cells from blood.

DNA sequence: TGTGCCAGCAGCCTGACGGTAGCCAAAAACATTCAGTACTTC. Its protein product is CASSLTVAKNIQYF. This chain joins TRBV2 to TRBJ2-4; the D gene identity is not certain. The CDR3, cysteine through phenylalanine, is 14 amino acids long. Solely the CDR3 DNA is kept, with 42 bases framed from the first base. Trimming at the junction amounts to 6 bases on V and 0 bases on J, and the germline ends lie 9 bases apart. CDR1 and CDR2 were assigned from the germline V gene as SNHLY and FYNNEI.